The 3 T cell receptor beta chains listed next were all sequenced from one sample in a study of blood T cells in healthy people across ages. Next came a second PCR, run for about 7 to 12 cycles, which used a sample-barcoded 5' primer along with a J-beta primer mix. One entry per CDR3 protein, called by TCRdb with MiXCR from the 5' RACE reads. The sample includes 1.5 million or so distinct CDR3 sequences, about 40% seen only once; the top ten take 7% to 9%. The sequencing sample was made of blood. The receptor set was obtained from a young woman in good health.

The V call is TRBV24-1, the J call TRBJ2-3; D perhaps matches TRBD2 (6 bases). The V and J ends lost 10 bases and 0 bases respectively, with 13 bases between them. Germline V gene lookup returns CDR1 KGHDR and CDR2 SFDVKD. CDR3 length: 14 amino acids. The CDR3 sequence is CATSGTLSTDTQYF. The DNA of the CDR3 is TGTGCCACTTCTGGGACTCTGAGCACAGATACGCAGTATTTT.

This clonotype came up a few times. The V call is TRBV6-1, the J call TRBJ2-7; TRBD2 matches 9 bases. This CDR3 has 17 amino acids. The germline CDR1 and CDR2 sequences are MNHNS and SASEGT. V dropped 6 bases and J dropped 3; count of bases not matched to a gene: 15. The CDR3 region has the DNA TGTGCCAGCAGCGGCTTATCCGGGACTAGCAGTAACTACGAGCAGTACTTC. It is translated as CASSGLSGTSSNYEQYF.

V usage is TRBV12-3 or TRBV12-4 and J usage is TRBJ1-1; no clear D gene. Trimming took off 5 bases at V and 6 bases at J, with 13 bases between the two ends. The CDR3 length is 13 residues. Here the CDR3 reads CASSAVPGAEAFF. The CDR3 bases are TGTGCCAGCAGTGCAGTCCCTGGGGCTGAAGCTTTCTTT.